This entry is about one TCR beta chain. Antigen: not known. TCRdb passed the 5' RACE reads through MiXCR, listing each CDR3 protein once. The repertoire holds approximately 550,000 distinct CDR3 sequences, 15% to 20% seen once, with 14% in the top ten. The data were taken from a study of T cells after yellow fever vaccination. General study findings and limits: Overall, a small share of clonotypes was seen in both CD4 and CD8 compartments. Reappearing after the booster were most of the clones from primary vaccination (roughly 96% CD4, around 90% CD8). Though weaker, the secondary response peaked faster, on day 5 versus 15.

Trimming pared 7 bases from V and 5 bases from J, leaving 8 bases between. The CDR3 is 10 residues long. From germline, CDR1 is SQVTM and CDR2 ANQGSEA. This chain joins TRBV29-1 and TRBJ2-5; D unclear. The sequence was collected from a man younger than 40 who received the YFV17D yellow fever vaccine. The specimen comprised PBMCs, sampled 15 days after the yellow fever booster vaccination. The chain's CDR3 is CSAAVETQYF. The CDR3, as DNA: TGCAGCGCCGCCGTGGAGACCCAGTACTTC. The whole variable domain, filled in from reference TRBV29-1 and TRBJ2-5, reads SAVISQKPSRDICQRGTSLTIQCQVDSQVTMMFWYRQQPGQSLTLIATANQGSEATYESGFVIDKFPISRPNLTFSTLTVSNMSPEDSSIYLCSAAVETQYFGPGTRLLVL.